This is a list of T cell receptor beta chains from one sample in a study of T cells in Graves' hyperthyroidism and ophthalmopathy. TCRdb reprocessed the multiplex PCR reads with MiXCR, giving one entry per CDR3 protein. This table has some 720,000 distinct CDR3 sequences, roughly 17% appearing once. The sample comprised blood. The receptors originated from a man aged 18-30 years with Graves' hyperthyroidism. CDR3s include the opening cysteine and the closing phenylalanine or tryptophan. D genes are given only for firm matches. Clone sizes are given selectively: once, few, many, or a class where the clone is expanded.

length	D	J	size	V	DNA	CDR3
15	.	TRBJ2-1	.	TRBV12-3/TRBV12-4	TGTGCCAGCAGCCTCATCCTGACAAGCTACAATGAGCAGTTCTTC	CASSLILTSYNEQFF
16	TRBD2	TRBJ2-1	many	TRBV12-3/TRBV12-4	TGTGCCAGCAGTTTATACGGGACTAGCGTGTACAATGAGCAGTTCTTC	CASSLYGTSVYNEQFF
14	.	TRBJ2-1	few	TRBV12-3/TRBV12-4	TGTGCCAGCAGTTTCTCACTAGCTTCCAATGAGCAGTTCTTC	CASSFSLASNEQFF
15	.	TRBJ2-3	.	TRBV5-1	TGCGCCACCGCTAGAGATCCACCCAGCACAGATACGCAGTATTTT	CATARDPPSTDTQYF
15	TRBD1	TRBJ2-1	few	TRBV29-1	TGCAGCGTTGAAGGACTGACAGGGGTTAACAATGAGCAGTTCTTC	CSVEGLTGVNNEQFF
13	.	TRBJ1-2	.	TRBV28	TGTGCCAGCAGTTACGGGACAACCTATGGCTACACCTTC	CASSYGTTYGYTF
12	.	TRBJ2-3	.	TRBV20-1	TGCAGTGCCCCGGAGAGCACAGATACGCAGTATTTT	CSAPESTDTQYF
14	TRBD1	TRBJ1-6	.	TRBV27	TGTGCCAGCAGTTACGGGACAGATAATTCACCCCTCCACTTT	CASSYGTDNSPLHF
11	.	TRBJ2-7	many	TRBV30	TGTGCCTGGAGTGATGATTACGAGCAGTACTTC	CAWSDDYEQYF
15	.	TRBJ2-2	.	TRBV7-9	TGTGCCAGCAGCTTAGGACAGACCTCCACCGGGGAGCTGTTTTTT	CASSLGQTSTGELFF
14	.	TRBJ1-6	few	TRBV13	TGTGCCAGCAGCTTCGGACGGCTTAATTCACCCCTCCACTTT	CASSFGRLNSPLHF
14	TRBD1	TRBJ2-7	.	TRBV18	TGTGCCAGCTCACCGACGGGACAGGGCTACGAGCAGTACTTC	CASSPTGQGYEQYF
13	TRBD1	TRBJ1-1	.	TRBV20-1	TGCAGTGCTGGGGACAGGGGGCCCACTGAAGCTTTCTTT	CSAGDRGPTEAFF
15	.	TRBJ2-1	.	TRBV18	TGTGCCAGCTCACCAGTTTATAACACCTACAATGAGCAGTTCTTC	CASSPVYNTYNEQFF
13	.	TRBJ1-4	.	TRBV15	TGTGCCACCAGCAGAGCACAGGGAGAAAAACTGTTTTTT	CATSRAQGEKLFF
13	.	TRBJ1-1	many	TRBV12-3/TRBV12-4	TGTGCCAGCTCCACGGGGGCGAACACTGAAGCTTTCTTT	CASSTGANTEAFF
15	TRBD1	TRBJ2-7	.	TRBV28	TGTGCCAGCAGTACCCGGACAGGGAGGCACTACGAGCAGTACTTC	CASSTRTGRHYEQYF
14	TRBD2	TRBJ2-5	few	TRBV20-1	TGCAGTCCGATAGCGGGAGTAGGGTTGGAGACCCAGTACTTC	CSPIAGVGLETQYF
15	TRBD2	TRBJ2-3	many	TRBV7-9	TGTGCCAGCAGCTCCGGGACTAGCAGCACAGATACGCAGTATTTT	CASSSGTSSTDTQYF
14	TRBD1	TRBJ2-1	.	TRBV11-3	TGTGCCAGCAGTCCTAACCGGGACAGGGCCCAGCAGTTCTTC	CASSPNRDRAQQFF
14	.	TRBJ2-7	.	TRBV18	TGTGCCAGCTCACCGGCCAATAGTGGATTCGAGCAGTACTTC	CASSPANSGFEQYF
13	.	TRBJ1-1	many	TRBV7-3	TGTGCCAGCAGGAGGGACCCCAACACTGAAGCTTTCTTT	CASRRDPNTEAFF
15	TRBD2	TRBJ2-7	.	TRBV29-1	TGCAGCGTTGAAGAAGAGACTAGCGGCTCCTACGAGCAGTGCTTC	CSVEEETSGSYEQCF
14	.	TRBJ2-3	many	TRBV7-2	TGTGCCAGCAGTTCATTGGGCCCCACAGATACGCAGTATTTT	CASSSLGPTDTQYF
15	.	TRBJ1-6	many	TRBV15	TGTGCCACCAGCAGAGCGGTACAGGGTTATTCACCCCTCCACTTT	CATSRAVQGYSPLHF
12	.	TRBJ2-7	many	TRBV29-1	TGCAGCGTTGCCCTCTTCCTCGGCGAGCAGTACTTC	CSVALFLGEQYF
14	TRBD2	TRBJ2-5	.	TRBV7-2	TGTGCCAGCAGCTTAGATACTAGCGTGGAGACCCAGTACTTC	CASSLDTSVETQYF
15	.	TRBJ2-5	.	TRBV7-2	TGTGCCAGCAGCTTACGCAGGATCGTCCAAGAGACCCAGTACTTC	CASSLRRIVQETQYF
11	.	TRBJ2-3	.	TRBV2	TGTGCCAGCAGTGGACTAGAGCGCGCGTATTTT	CASSGLERAYF
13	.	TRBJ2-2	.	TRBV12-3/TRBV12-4	TGTGCCAGCAGTCCCAGCCAGACCGGGGAGCTGTTTTTT	CASSPSQTGELFF
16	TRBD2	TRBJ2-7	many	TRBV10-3	TGTGCCATCAGTGAGTCCCCAGCGGGAGTGCCCTACGAGCAGTACTTC	CAISESPAGVPYEQYF
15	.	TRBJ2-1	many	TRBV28	TGTGCCAGCAGTATTCTTAAGGGAGGGGGCAATGAGCAGTTCTTC	CASSILKGGGNEQFF